Each of the 8 T cell receptor beta chains below was sequenced from the same sample in a study of T cell repertoires in cytomegalovirus infection. Their recognized antigens are unknown. TCRdb independently ran MiXCR on the reads; one entry per CDR3 protein. The table lists some 560,000 distinct CDR3 sequences, about 39% of them singletons. Sequenced material: cultured PBMCs, taken from culture after CMV antigen stimulation. The source is a human donor in good health (CMV status not recorded). Some clones in this sample may be carry-over from other donors' samples.

J is TRBJ2-7 and V is TRBV12-3 or TRBV12-4; 7 bases align to TRBD1. The junction had 4 bases not matched to a gene; V was cut back by 2 bases and J by 3 bases. This CDR3 is built from 14 residues. The CDR3 spells CASSLFHRGYEQYF. Written as DNA, the CDR3 is TGTGCCAGCAGTTTATTCCACAGGGGCTACGAGCAGTACTTC.

V gene TRBV7-6 combines with J gene TRBJ1-2; D is ambiguous. Trimming removed 4 bases at V and 4 bases at J, with 19 bases between. This CDR3 is built from 16 residues. Germline CDR1 and CDR2: SGHVS and FNYEAQ. CDR3 sequence: CASSSGPPPTPYGYTF. CDR3 nucleotide sequence: TGTGCCAGCAGCTCGGGTCCCCCCCCTACCCCCTATGGCTACACCTTC.

This clonotype was seen a few times. The chain joins TRBV12-3 or TRBV12-4 to TRBJ2-1; D unresolved. The CDR3 covers 14 residues. The V end was cut by 2 bases, the J end by 5 bases, with 10 bases between. The CDR3 nucleotides are TGTGCCAGCAGTTTAACTTCCAGCCACAATGAGCAGTTCTTC. Residues: CASSLTSSHNEQFF.

The sample holds many counts of this clonotype. This CDR3 reads CASSLRYRGGEQFF. The CDR3 DNA reads TGTGCCAGCAGCTTAAGATACAGAGGGGGTGAGCAGTTCTTC. The rearrangement links TRBV7-9 to TRBJ2-1; D perhaps matches TRBD1 (6 bases). Trimming shortened V by 2 bases and J by 9 bases, and 14 bases separated the two germline ends. Germline CDR1 reads SEHNR; CDR2 reads FQNEAQ (reference sequence). The CDR3 contains 14 residues.

Only a few counts were recorded for this clonotype. This rearrangement joins TRBV7-9 to TRBJ2-7, with D tentatively TRBD1 or TRBD2 (5 bases each). This CDR3 has 14 amino acids. Trimming took off 8 bases at V and 0 bases at J, with 14 bases between the two ends. The germline CDR1 and CDR2 sequences are SEHNR and FQNEAQ (reference sequence). The CDR3 loop is CASRDGRTSYEQYF. For the CDR3, the DNA is TGTGCCAGCCGGGACGGTCGGACCTCCTACGAGCAGTACTTC. The whole variable domain, remainder taken from reference TRBV7-9 and TRBJ2-7, is DTGVSQNPRHKITKRGQNVTFRCDPISEHNRLYWYRQTLGQGPEFLTYFQNEAQLEKSRLLSDRFSAERPKGSFSTLEIQRTEQGDSAMYLCASRDGRTSYEQYFGPGTRLTVT.

This clonotype was observed a few times. The rearrangement joins TRBV7-8 to TRBJ2-7, with D uncertain. This CDR3 region has 15 residues. The V gene's germline CDR1 is SGHVS and CDR2 FQNEAQ. The germline V and J ends were trimmed by 3 bases and 0 bases, with 12 bases remaining between them. CDR3 sequence (DNA): TGTGCCAGCAGCTTTGTCGAATGGGTCTCCTACGAGCAGTACTTC. Amino acids: CASSFVEWVSYEQYF.

V usage is TRBV19 and J usage is TRBJ1-3; D is ambiguous. The CDR3 runs 14 residues. Trimming cost V 9 bases and J 0 bases, with 12 bases left between them. Germline V gene lookup returns CDR1 LNHDA and CDR2 SQIVND (reference sequence). CDR3 sequence reads: CASLDHRSGNTIYF. The CDR3 nucleotides read TGTGCCAGCTTAGATCACCGCTCTGGAAACACCATATATTTT.

The sample holds many counts of this clonotype. The J gene is TRBJ2-7, the V gene TRBV7-9; no reliable D call. The V and J ends lost 1 base and 0 bases respectively, with 7 bases between them. The CDR3 extends over 14 amino acids. Germline CDR1 is SEHNR and CDR2 is FQNEAQ (reference sequence). In DNA form, the CDR3 reads TGTGCCAGCAGCTTAGGCGTCAGCTCCTACGAGCAGTACTTC. This sequence encodes CASSLGVSSYEQYF. Together with reference TRBV7-9 and TRBJ2-7, the CDR3 gives the full variable domain: DTGVSQNPRHKITKRGQNVTFRCDPISEHNRLYWYRQTLGQGPEFLTYFQNEAQLEKSRLLSDRFSAERPKGSFSTLEIQRTEQGDSAMYLCASSLGVSSYEQYFGPGTRLTVT.